Ten or more counts support the clone carrying this T cell receptor beta chain. The primer mix had 60 Vbeta and 13 Jbeta primers. TCRdb's copy holds only in-frame clones and misses some; the assay was immunoSEQ multiplex PCR. The data show 100,000 to 150,000 clones, roughly 77% seen once. The data were obtained in a study of cytomegalovirus exposure and HLA in healthy donors. The receptor was isolated from a man aged 45-65 years in good health and CMV-seropositive. Sequencing used PBMCs.

CDR3 residues: CASSLSRAHGYTF. The CDR3 nucleotides read TGTGCCAGCAGCTTGAGCAGGGCGCATGGCTACACCTTC. The chain couples TRBV5-6 to TRBJ1-2; D possibly corresponds to TRBD1 (5 bases). Germline V lookup: CDR1 SGHDT, CDR2 YYEEEE. V was trimmed by 1 base and J by 6 bases, leaving 10 bases between them. CDR3 length: 13 amino acids.